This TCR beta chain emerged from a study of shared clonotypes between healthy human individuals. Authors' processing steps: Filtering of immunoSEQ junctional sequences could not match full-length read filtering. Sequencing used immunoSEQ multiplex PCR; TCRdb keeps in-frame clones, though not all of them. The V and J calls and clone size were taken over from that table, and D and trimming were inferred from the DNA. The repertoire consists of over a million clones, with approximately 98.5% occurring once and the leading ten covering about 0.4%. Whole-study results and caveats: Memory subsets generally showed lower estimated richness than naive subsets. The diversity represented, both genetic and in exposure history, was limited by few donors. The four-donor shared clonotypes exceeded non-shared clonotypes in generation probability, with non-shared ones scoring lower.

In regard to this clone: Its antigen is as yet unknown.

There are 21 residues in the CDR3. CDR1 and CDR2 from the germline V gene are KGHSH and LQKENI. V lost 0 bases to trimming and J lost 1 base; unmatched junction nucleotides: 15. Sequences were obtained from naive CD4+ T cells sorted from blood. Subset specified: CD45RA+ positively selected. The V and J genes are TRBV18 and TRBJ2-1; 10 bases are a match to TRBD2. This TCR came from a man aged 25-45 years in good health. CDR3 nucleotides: TGTGCCAGCTCACCACCCTGGAGTCCGGGGGCTAGCGGGAGTTCCTACAATGAGCAGTTCTTC. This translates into CASSPPWSPGASGSSYNEQFF. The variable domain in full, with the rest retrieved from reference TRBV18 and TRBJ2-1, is NAGVMQNPRHLVRRRGQEARLRCSPMKGHSHVYWYRQLPEEGLKFMVYLQKENIIDESGMPKERFSAEFPKEGPSILRIQQVVRGDSAAYFCASSPPWSPGASGSSYNEQFFGPGTRLTVL.